Detailed here is one T cell receptor beta chain. Its antigen is not known. The entry originates in a study of PD-1 blockade in classical Hodgkin lymphoma. Findings and limits, study-wide: In newly diagnosed patients, baseline TCR diversity was reportedly below that of healthy donors.

Data came from immunoSEQ multiplex PCR; TCRdb stores just in-frame clones and leaves some out. The sample lists fewer than 35,000 clones, about 85% occurring once. Regarding time point: newly diagnosed, previously untreated cHL patient sample. The study purified CD4+ T cells from thawed PBMCs using magnetic negative selection. Comparison relied on PBMCs that came from newly diagnosed, untreated classical Hodgkin lymphoma. The source of this sequence is a human donor with classical Hodgkin lymphoma. Sequenced: CD4+ T cells from blood.

In nucleotides, the CDR3 is TGTGCCAGCAGCGTAGCGGTGGGAGGGCCGGATGAGCAGTTCTTC. Amino acid sequence: CASSVAVGGPDEQFF. J is TRBJ2-1 and V is TRBV9; 7 positions match TRBD2. Unmatched junction bases numbered 8, after V lost 0 bases and J lost 8 bases. CDR1 and CDR2 (germline): SGDLS, YYNGEE. The CDR3 runs to 15 residues.